This record looks at one TCR beta chain sequence and its context. No cognate antigen has been identified for it. No base-level quality is on record; no much larger clone is a single base apart. For the CD8 naive samples, CD45RO-negative cells were positively selected for CCR7, yielding a CD45RA+CCR7+ population from which TemRA cells were excluded. The donors were healthy, HIV-negative adults with no recently reported acute infections or vaccinations. Every donor was a Caucasian adult residing in Nashville, Tennessee, USA. After blood collection by leukapheresis, PBMCs were isolated using Ficoll-Histopaque density gradient centrifugation and then cryopreserved in the vapor phase of liquid nitrogen. Purity and quantity of every magnetically sorted T cell population were checked by analytical flow cytometry. Each sorted fraction had its genomic DNA isolated and then quantified by UV absorbance on a Nanodrop 2000c.

These data come from a study of shared clonotypes between healthy human individuals (TCRdb year 2020). With regard to the full study: The cohort comprised two women and a few men aged 18 to 49 years. Per donor, three plates each were used for CD4 naive and CD4 memory, two for CD8 naive, and one for CD8 memory. Blood TCR repertoires of five healthy adults were deeply sequenced to estimate repertoire size and the extent of clonotype sharing between individuals. To increase sequencing depth and limit assay-specific biases, different laboratories used diverse techniques to prepare libraries and sequence TCR repertoires. Between about 0.9 and 9 billion PBMCs per donor were obtained by leukapheresis.

Paper-wide results and their limitations: Around 5.4% of naive CD4, 3.5% of naive CD8, roughly 2.5% of memory CD4, and around 0.4% of memory CD8 clonotypes were shared across a few donors. Compared with non-shared clonotypes, clonotypes shared by all four sorted-subset donors had higher generation probabilities. Because the study included only a small number of donors, the genetic and exposure-history diversity represented was limited. Incomplete sequencing was indicated by rarefaction of sorted-subset datasets, despite the large sequencing depth. Naive subsets generally had larger estimated clonotype richness than memory subsets did. Sampling was restricted to blood, and TCR repertoires in tissue are likely to differ from TCR repertoires in blood. Pairwise subsampling led to the expectation that sequencing depth would affect the degree of clonotype sharing among donors.

Using the deep immunoSEQ assay, TCR CDR3 regions were amplified from genomic DNA by multiplex PCR. Genomic DNA extracted from each cell subset was distributed evenly over all wells of several immunoSEQ 96-well plates, and each plate served as one replicate. Each replicate PCR for sorted subsets received 150 to 250 ng genomic DNA, equal to tens of thousands of T cell genomes. Purified libraries were quantified with a Qubit 3.0 fluorometer, sized on a Bioanalyzer 2100, and re-quantified with the KAPA Library Quantification kit. Each immunoSEQ 96-well plate was sequenced on its own single-read 150-cycle Illumina NextSeq 550 flow cell. Turning to the authors' computational methods: Because the immunoSEQ output held only junctional sequences and lacked quality scores, the filtering could not match the filtering applied to full-length reads. Sequences were annotated with PyIR, a Python wrapper for IgBLAST v1.9, using IMGT germline references to assign V/J genes and CDR3. Reads were removed for weak V/J assignments (E-value above 1e-6), missing CDR3, stop codons, out-of-frame junctions, or ambiguous translated residues. V3J clonotypes were defined by identical inferred V gene, J gene, and CDR3 amino acid sequence. Percentage overlap between repertoires was calculated by dividing the number of shared unique clonotypes by the size of the smaller repertoire. Repertoire richness was assessed with RTK rarefaction, the Chao1 estimator, and Recon v2.1 estimates of unobserved clonotypes. Generation probabilities were computed with OLGA for all TCRbeta clonotypes obtained by the gDNA method from several donors. Drawn from immuneACCESS, this table holds only the in-frame rearrangements with V and J called that TCRdb kept. Clones are partly lost; checked studies trace under half to an unresolved V gene and leave the rest unexplained. D and trimming come from the DNA, and the V and J calls and clone size come from that table. The sample table records 550,000 to 650,000 clones; around 96% of these occur just once. The ten largest clones represent about 0.12% of the sample.

Trimming takes 1 base from V and 2 bases from J, and the germline ends sit 11 bases apart. The CDR3 numbers 16 residues from cysteine through phenylalanine. Solely the CDR3 DNA is kept, with 48 bases framed from the first base. For CDR1 and CDR2, the germline V gene (reference sequence) lists MNHEY and SMNVEV. Material: naive CD8+ T cells sorted from blood. The cell subset or site label corresponds to: CD45RA+CCR7+. The V and J genes are TRBV27 and TRBJ2-2; no confident D gene assignment can be made. The clonotype was recovered from a woman in her twenties or thirties in good health. The base sequence is TGTGCCAGCAGTTTATTTGTAGGCAGAAACACCGGGGAGCTGTTTTTT. This translates into CASSLFVGRNTGELFF.